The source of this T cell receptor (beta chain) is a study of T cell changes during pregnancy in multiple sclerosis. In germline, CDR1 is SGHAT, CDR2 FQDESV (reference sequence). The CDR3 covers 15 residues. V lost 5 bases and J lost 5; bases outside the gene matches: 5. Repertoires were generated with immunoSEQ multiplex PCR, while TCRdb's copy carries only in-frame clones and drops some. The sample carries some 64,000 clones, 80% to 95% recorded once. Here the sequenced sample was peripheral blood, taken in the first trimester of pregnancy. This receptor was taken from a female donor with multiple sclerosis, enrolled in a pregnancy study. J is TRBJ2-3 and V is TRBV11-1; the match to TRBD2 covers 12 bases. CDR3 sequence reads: CASSKQGLAGDTQYF. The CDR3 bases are TGTGCCAGCAGCAAACAGGGACTAGCGGGAGATACGCAGTATTTT.